These 28 T cell receptor beta chains were all obtained from the same sample, sequenced in a study of blood T cell repertoires in COVID-19. The protocol was immunoSEQ multiplex PCR, while the TCRdb copy is restricted to in-frame clones and leaves out a portion. The sample has 150,000 to 200,000 clones; approximately 90% are singletons. The sample was peripheral blood. These receptors came from a man between 18 and 35 years old with acute or convalescent COVID-19.

The rearrangement joins TRBV6-5 to TRBJ1-1; D might be TRBD1 (6 bases). The CDR3 spans 15 residues. Germline CDR1 MNHEY, CDR2 SVGAGI. The ends were cut back, 6 bases at V and 3 bases at J, with 17 bases in the middle. The CDR3 nucleotides read TGTGCCAGCAGACCGTCAACAGGGTCTCACACTGAAGCTTTCTTT. It yields the protein CASRPSTGSHTEAFF.

The V and J genes are TRBV9 and TRBJ2-7; possibly TRBD1 for D (6 bases). V was pared by 0 bases and J by 3 bases, with 13 bases between. The length of the CDR3 is 15 residues. Germline V gives CDR1 SGDLS, CDR2 YYNGEE. The CDR3 is CASSVGLGQNYEQYF. CDR3 sequence (DNA): TGTGCCAGCAGCGTAGGCCTAGGACAGAACTACGAGCAGTACTTC. Complete variable domain (other parts from reference TRBV9 and TRBJ2-7): DSGVTQTPKHLITATGQRVTLRCSPRSGDLSVYWYQQSLDQGLQFLIQYYNGEERAKGNILERFSAQQFPDLHSELNLSSLELGDSALYFCASSVGLGQNYEQYFGPGTRLTVT.

The chain is built from TRBV7-7 and TRBJ2-5; TRBD1 aligns across 9 bases. Trimming removed 2 bases from V and 5 bases from J; junction bases left unmatched: 3. This CDR3 comprises 14 residues. Germline V gene data show CDR1 as SSHAT and CDR2 as FNYEAQ (reference sequence). The CDR3 DNA reads TGTGCCAGCAGCTTAACAGGGGGCATGGAGACCCAGTACTTC. Protein sequence: CASSLTGGMETQYF.

This clone has just one count. The chain couples TRBV4-1 to TRBJ2-1; 8 nucleotides match TRBD1. CDR1 and CDR2 from the germline V gene are MGHRA and YSYEKL. This CDR3 is 19 amino acids long. The ends lost 0 bases at V and 4 bases at J; junction bases unmatched: 14. DNA of the CDR3: TGCGCCAGCAGCCAAGATTTTCCAGTCAGGACAGGGACGTACAATGAGCAGTTCTTC. Translating gives CASSQDFPVRTGTYNEQFF.

This clone was seen a handful of times. The chain links TRBV12-5 to TRBJ1-1; 8 bases are shared with TRBD1. This CDR3 is built from 14 residues. Trimming removed 8 bases from V and 4 bases from J; junction bases left unmatched: 9. Germline CDR1 LGHNT, CDR2 FRNRAP. The CDR3 protein is CASSGQATFTEAFF. In DNA form, the CDR3 reads TGTGCTAGTTCGGGACAGGCCACTTTCACTGAAGCTTTCTTT.

The chain links TRBV4-1 to TRBJ2-5; TRBD2 aligns across 7 bases. Unmatched junction bases numbered 6, after V lost 4 bases and J lost 4 bases. The germline gives CDR1 MGHRA, CDR2 YSYEKL. The CDR3 extends over 14 amino acids. CDR3 DNA sequence: TGCGCCAGCAGCCCCCAGGGAGGGAGAGAGACCCAGTACTTC. This translates into CASSPQGGRETQYF.

The chain carries TRBV19 and TRBJ2-5, with 10 nucleotides matching TRBD2. The CDR3 length is 16 residues. Looked up from germline, CDR1 is LNHDA and CDR2 is SQIVND (reference sequence). V was clipped by 3 bases and J by 1 base; unmatched bases: 5. The chain's CDR3 is CASSIGERGGQETQYF. CDR3 nucleotides: TGTGCCAGTAGTATCGGGGAGCGGGGGGGCCAAGAGACCCAGTACTTC.

This chain uses TRBV18 with TRBJ1-5, with 8 bases matching TRBD1. Germline V gene sequence: CDR1 KGHSH, CDR2 LQKENI. The CDR3 covers 15 residues. J was trimmed by 4 bases and V by 5 bases; bases with no gene match: 7. CDR3 DNA: TGTGCCAGCTCAAAAGGACAGGGCCAGAATCAGCCCCAGCATTTT. Its translation is CASSKGQGQNQPQHF.

This clone came up once. The chain carries TRBV11-2 and TRBJ2-3, with TRBD2 as a possible D gene (5 bases). The CDR3 runs 14 residues. V lost 1 base and J 4 bases, leaving 9 bases between the germline ends. Germline CDR1 and CDR2: SGHAT and FQNNGV. The CDR3: CASSLVPGSDTQYF. In DNA form, the CDR3 reads TGTGCCAGCAGCTTAGTACCGGGGTCAGATACGCAGTATTTT.

The chain couples TRBV2 to TRBJ1-5, with D perhaps TRBD1 (6 bases). CDR1 and CDR2 (germline): SNHLY, FYNNEI. V was shortened by 6 bases and J by 3 bases, with 12 bases between the two germline ends. This CDR3 contains 14 residues. In nucleotides, the CDR3 is TGTGCCAGCAGAAGGCAGGGGAACAATCAGCCCCAGCATTTT. Its translation is CASRRQGNNQPQHF.

The rearrangement uses TRBV24-1 and TRBJ1-1, with TRBD1 matching 12 bases. This CDR3 region has 17 residues. Trimming took 5 bases from V and 3 from J; bases not matched to a gene: 9. Looked up from germline, CDR1 is KGHDR and CDR2 is SFDVKD. The CDR3 sequence is CATSATGQGARDTEAFF. Written as DNA, the CDR3 is TGTGCCACCAGTGCCACGGGACAGGGGGCGCGGGACACTGAAGCTTTCTTT.

The V and J genes are TRBV30 and TRBJ1-1; D is unclear. CDR3 length: 12 amino acids. Germline CDR1 GTSNPN, CDR2 SVGIG (reference sequence). The ends were cut back, 1 base at V and 4 bases at J, with 7 bases in the middle. The CDR3 sequence is CAWSAMSTEAFF. CDR3 coding DNA: TGTGCCTGGAGTGCCATGTCCACTGAAGCTTTCTTT.

This clone was seen only once. The rearrangement links TRBV4-2 to TRBJ2-3, with 10 nucleotides matching TRBD1. V shed 7 bases, J shed 5 bases, and the junction held 9 bases outside the gene matches. From germline, CDR1 is LGHNA and CDR2 YNFKEQ. The CDR3 has 15 residues. The CDR3 DNA follows: TGTGCCAGCAAAAGGGTGACAGGGGGCTTAGATACGCAGTATTTT. Protein: CASKRVTGGLDTQYF.

This clone came up a few times. The chain employs TRBV4-2 and TRBJ2-2, with TRBD1 matching 10 bases. The CDR3 is made up of 18 amino acids. Germline V gene lookup returns CDR1 LGHNA and CDR2 YNFKEQ. V lost 1 base to trimming and J lost 6 bases; unmatched junction nucleotides: 11. Written as DNA, the CDR3 is TGTGCCAGCAGCCAAGGGACTTGGACAGGGGGGAGATCCGGGGAGCTGTTTTTT. Encoded protein: CASSQGTWTGGRSGELFF.

This clone was counted a few times. V and J are TRBV30 and TRBJ1-6, with 7 bases that match TRBD1. Looked up from germline, CDR1 is GTSNPN and CDR2 is SVGIG (reference sequence). V lost 6 bases, J lost 15 bases, and 14 bases stayed unmatched. There are 13 residues in the CDR3. CDR3 sequence reads: CACQGQVDAVLHF. The CDR3 DNA follows: TGTGCCTGTCAAGGACAGGTGGACGCAGTCCTCCACTTT.

This clone was seen only a few times. V usage is TRBV5-5 and J usage is TRBJ1-5; D ambiguous. Trimming pared 4 bases from V and 2 bases from J, leaving 13 bases between. This CDR3 contains 15 residues. The germline CDR1 and CDR2 sequences are SGHKS and YYEKEE (reference sequence). The DNA for the CDR3 is TGTGCCAGCAGCCCCCTTTGGGGAGGCAATCAGCCCCAGCATTTT. Translation gives CASSPLWGGNQPQHF. Supplemented by reference TRBV5-5 and TRBJ1-5, the full variable domain reads DAGVTQSPTHLIKTRGQQVTLRCSPISGHKSVSWYQQVLGQGPQFIFQYYEKEERGRGNFPDRFSARQFPNYSSELNVNALLLGDSALYLCASSPLWGGNQPQHFGDGTRLSIL.

This clone was seen a few times. The gene calls are TRBV7-8 and TRBJ1-3; 7 nucleotides line up with TRBD1. In germline, CDR1 is SGHVS, CDR2 FQNEAQ. This CDR3 is 16 amino acids long. After removal of 6 bases from V and 0 bases from J, the junction contained 8 bases not matched to a gene. In nucleotides, the CDR3 is TGTGCCAGCAGTCTACGGACAGGATCCTCTGGAAACACCATATATTTT. Translating it yields CASSLRTGSSGNTIYF.

The chain has TRBV21-1 and TRBJ1-6; the table's D call TRBD1 went unverified against the DNA. TRBV21-1 is recorded as a pseudogene. The CDR3 length is 15 residues. In nucleotides, the CDR3 is TGTGCCAGCAGAGGGACACCACATTATAATTCACCCCTCCACTTT. Protein sequence: CASRGTPHYNSPLHF.

The gene calls are TRBV2 and TRBJ2-7; 12 nucleotides line up with TRBD1. V trimming: 6 bases; J trimming: 3 bases; junction bases outside the gene matches: 6. The length of the CDR3 is 15 residues. The germline gives CDR1 SNHLY, CDR2 FYNNEI. CDR3 coding DNA: TGTGCCAGCAGCCCGGGACAGGGGGCTCTCTACGAGCAGTACGTC. Its protein is CASSPGQGALYEQYV.

V is TRBV9 and J is TRBJ2-2, with TRBD2 identical over 9 bases. CDR3 length: 17 amino acids. The V gene end was trimmed by 0 bases and the J gene end by 5 bases; junction bases not matched to a gene: 8. Germline CDR1 and CDR2: SGDLS and YYNGEE. The CDR3 nucleotides read TGTGCCAGCAGCGTAGGTCCTAGCGGGGAACTTACCGGGGAGCTGTTTTTT. Its protein is CASSVGPSGELTGELFF.

The chain uses TRBV7-9 and TRBJ2-6; D gene ambiguous. CDR1 is SEHNR and CDR2 is FQNEAQ in the germline V gene (reference sequence). Trimming pared 6 bases from V and 3 bases from J, leaving 6 bases between. The CDR3 extends over 13 amino acids. For the CDR3, the DNA is TGTGCCAGCAGTTCCAATGGGGCCAACGTCCTGACTTTC. This translates into CASSSNGANVLTF.

Here the CDR3 DNA reads TGTGCCAGCTCACCACCGACAGGGTGGGAGACCCAGTACTTC. Translated, it gives CASSPPTGWETQYF. The J gene is TRBJ2-5, the V gene TRBV18, with 7 nucleotides matching TRBD1. The V gene end was trimmed by 0 bases and the J gene end by 5 bases; junction bases not matched to a gene: 3. CDR1 and CDR2 from the germline V gene are KGHSH and LQKENI. The CDR3 loop spans 14 amino acids.

The chain joins TRBV6-6 to TRBJ2-5; 8 bases map to TRBD2. Germline CDR1 MNHNY, CDR2 SVGAGI (reference sequence). After removal of 2 bases from V and 5 bases from J, the junction contained 10 bases not matched to a gene. The CDR3 length is 16 residues. CDR3 in amino acids: CASSYGQREGVETQYF. CDR3 bases: TGTGCCAGCAGTTACGGGCAACGGGAGGGAGTGGAGACCCAGTACTTC.

The rearrangement links TRBV4-1 to TRBJ1-5; D is uncertain. This CDR3 region has 13 residues. The germline gives CDR1 MGHRA, CDR2 YSYEKL. Trimming pared 1 base from V and 9 bases from J, leaving 10 bases between. CDR3 sequence (DNA): TGCGCCAGCAGCCAAGGTCCGGGGTGGCCCCAGCATTTT. This translates into CASSQGPGWPQHF.

This chain connects TRBV7-8 to TRBJ1-6; TRBD1 matches at 8 bases. This CDR3 is 17 amino acids long. Trimming took 2 bases from V and 4 from J; bases not matched to a gene: 7. Germline CDR1 is SGHVS and CDR2 is FQNEAQ. As DNA, the CDR3 is TGTGCCAGCAGCTTAACAGGGGGTACGGAATATAATTCACCCCTCCACTTT. It translates to CASSLTGGTEYNSPLHF.

The chain has TRBV4-1 and TRBJ1-2; no clear D. V shed 0 bases and J shed 4 bases, with 15 bases lying between them. The germline V gene has CDR1 MGHRA and CDR2 YSYEKL. The CDR3 is made up of 16 amino acids. The CDR3 bases are TGCGCCAGCAGCCAAGACCCCCAAAGGCCTAGCTATGGCTACACCTTC. Translation gives CASSQDPQRPSYGYTF.

This clone was recorded once. V usage is TRBV6-5 and J usage is TRBJ2-3; D may be TRBD2 (5 bases). The germline V gene has CDR1 MNHEY and CDR2 SVGAGI. V lost 2 bases, J lost 4 bases, and 13 bases lay in between. The CDR3 length is 15 residues. The CDR3 region is CASSYQRKSADTQYF. The CDR3 bases are TGTGCCAGCAGTTACCAGCGGAAGTCGGCAGATACGCAGTATTTT.

This chain joins TRBV30 and TRBJ2-6; D gene unclear. Trimming took 0 bases from V and 11 from J, leaving 11 bases between them. The CDR3 contains 13 residues. Germline loops: CDR1 GTSNPN, CDR2 SVGIG (reference sequence). CDR3 residues: CAWSVLRHHVLTF. The CDR3 DNA reads TGTGCCTGGAGTGTCCTACGACACCACGTCCTGACTTTC. The full variable domain, in which reference TRBV30 and TRBJ2-6 provide the parts outside the CDR3, is SQTIHQWPATLVQPVGSPLSLECTVEGTSNPNLYWYRQAAGRGLQLLFYSVGIGQISSEVPQNLSASRPQDRQFILSSKKLLLSDSGFYLCAWSVLRHHVLTFGAGSRLTVL.